Each of the 20 T cell receptor beta chains below was sequenced from the same sample in a study of T cells expressing NK-cell markers. TCRdb reanalyzed the 5' RACE reads and collapses them to one entry per CDR3 protein, without DNA. This sample carries hundreds of thousands of distinct CDR3 sequences, with under 7.5% going to the ten biggest clones. Input material: blood T cells: a sorted CD56 or NKG2C T cell subset, CD4+ or CD8+ T cells, or bulk PBMC T cells (not recorded which). The receptor set was obtained from a woman aged 18 to 75 in good health.

This sequence joins TRBV28 and TRBJ2-7; TCRdb lists TRBD1, though no DNA is available to test this call. Germline CDR1 MDHEN, CDR2 SYDVKM. The CDR3 length is 16 residues. CDR3 residues: CASSLWVGQGKYEQYF.

V gene TRBV7-3 combines with J gene TRBJ2-3; TCRdb's assignment of TRBD2 cannot be checked, as there is no DNA. The CDR3 totals 16 residues. Looked up from germline, CDR1 is SGHTA and CDR2 is FQGTGA. CDR3 residues: CASSPSLAGGTDTQYF.

The chain joins TRBV27 to TRBJ1-6; the TRBD1 assignment by TCRdb is unverifiable without DNA. There are 15 residues in the CDR3. Germline V gene lookup returns CDR1 MNHEY and CDR2 SMNVEV (reference sequence). The CDR3 sequence: CASVSLGGGDSPLHF.

The rearrangement links TRBV20-1 to TRBJ1-1; without DNA, the TCRdb call of TRBD1 cannot be checked. The CDR3 is made up of 14 amino acids. CDR1 is DFQATT, CDR2 SNEGSKA, per germline (reference sequence). The CDR3: CSARDGAMNTEAFF.

This rearrangement joins TRBV20-1 to TRBJ2-7; TCRdb's assignment of TRBD2 cannot be checked, as there is no DNA. Germline V gene lookup returns CDR1 DFQATT and CDR2 SNEGSKA (reference sequence). CDR3 length: 14 residues. This CDR3 is CSARELAGFYEQYF.

V is TRBV7-2 and J is TRBJ1-1; TCRdb's D call of TRBD1 is untestable without DNA. Germline values: CDR1 SGHTA, CDR2 FQGNSA. The CDR3 is 12 amino acids. CDR3 residues: CASSQNRVEAFF.

The chain recombines TRBV20-1 with TRBJ1-2; TCRdb gives TRBD1 as the D gene, but with no DNA this cannot be confirmed. CDR3 length equals 13 residues. Per germline, CDR1 DFQATT and CDR2 SNEGSKA (reference sequence). The CDR3 sequence: CSARVQTGNGYTF.

The rearrangement links TRBV12-3 or TRBV12-4 to TRBJ1-1. The length of the CDR3 is 15 residues. The CDR3 loop reads CASNLGTLRSTEAFF.

The chain combines TRBV4-1 with TRBJ2-5. From germline, CDR1 is MGHRA and CDR2 YSYEKL. The CDR3 has 13 amino acids. The chain's CDR3 is CASSQAITETQYF.

This chain uses TRBV7-9 with TRBJ2-5. The CDR3 is 17 amino acids. Germline loops: CDR1 SEHNR, CDR2 FQNEAQ (reference sequence). The CDR3 loop is CASSHYTGTLYQETQYF. Looking up the rest from reference TRBV7-9 and TRBJ2-5 gives the full variable domain: DTGVSQNPRHKITKRGQNVTFRCDPISEHNRLYWYRQTLGQGPEFLTYFQNEAQLEKSRLLSDRFSAERPKGSFSTLEIQRTEQGDSAMYLCASSHYTGTLYQETQYFGPGTRLLVL.

The J gene is TRBJ2-7, the V gene TRBV15. Germline CDR1 reads LNHNV; CDR2 reads YYDKDF (reference sequence). The CDR3 has 14 residues. Here the CDR3 reads CATSRVAWSYEQYF.

Here the CDR3 reads CSAPASYEQYF. The V call is TRBV20-1, the J call TRBJ2-7. The CDR3 is 11 residues long. CDR1 is DFQATT and CDR2 is SNEGSKA in the germline V gene (reference sequence).

V usage is TRBV12-3 or TRBV12-4 and J usage is TRBJ1-3. The CDR3 totals 11 residues. CDR3 sequence: CASSSGNTIYF.

The rearrangement uses TRBV4-3 and TRBJ2-3. Germline V gene sequence: CDR1 LGHNA, CDR2 YSLEER. The CDR3 totals 16 residues. The CDR3 sequence is CASSQGISSSTDTQYF.

The chain has TRBV20-1 and TRBJ1-6. The CDR3 spans 15 residues. Germline V gene data show CDR1 as DFQATT and CDR2 as SNEGSKA (reference sequence). This chain's CDR3 is CSARDLAGSVSPLHF.

This chain uses TRBV11-2 with TRBJ1-1. CDR1 and CDR2 from the germline V gene are SGHAT and FQNNGV. CDR3 length equals 14 residues. This CDR3 reads CASSGGVGDTEAFF.

This chain connects TRBV20-1 to TRBJ2-3; no DNA is available, so the TRBD2 call from TCRdb remains unchecked. The CDR3 extends over 14 amino acids. Germline lookup yields CDR1 DFQATT and CDR2 SNEGSKA (reference sequence). CDR3 loop: CSARDRLGADTQYF.

The chain carries TRBV7-9 and TRBJ2-1; the TCRdb call, TRBD2, lacks DNA for checking. Germline V gene lookup returns CDR1 SEHNR and CDR2 FQNEAQ (reference sequence). The CDR3 runs 15 residues. Here the CDR3 reads CASSSPAGLYNEQFF.

The chain links TRBV29-1 to TRBJ2-3; TCRdb's D call of TRBD1 is untestable without DNA. Germline V gene data show CDR1 as SQVTM and CDR2 as ANQGSEA. This CDR3 spans 15 amino acids. CDR3: CSVGNFRGRTDTQYF.

The genes are TRBV29-1 and TRBJ2-5. Germline CDR1 is SQVTM and CDR2 is ANQGSEA. The CDR3 has 12 residues. This chain's CDR3 is CSVDRESETQYF. Complete variable domain (other parts from reference TRBV29-1 and TRBJ2-5): SAVISQKPSRDICQRGTSLTIQCQVDSQVTMMFWYRQQPGQSLTLIATANQGSEATYESGFVIDKFPISRPNLTFSTLTVSNMSPEDSSIYLCSVDRESETQYFGPGTRLLVL.